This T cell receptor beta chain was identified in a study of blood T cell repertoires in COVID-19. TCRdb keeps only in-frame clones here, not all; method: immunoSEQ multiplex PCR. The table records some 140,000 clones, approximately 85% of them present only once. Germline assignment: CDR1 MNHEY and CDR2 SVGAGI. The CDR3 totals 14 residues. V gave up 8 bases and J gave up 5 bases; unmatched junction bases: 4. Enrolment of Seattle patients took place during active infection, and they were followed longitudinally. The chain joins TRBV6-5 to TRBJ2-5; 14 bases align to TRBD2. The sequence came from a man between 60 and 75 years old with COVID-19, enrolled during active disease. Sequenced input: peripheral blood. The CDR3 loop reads CASQGLAGAETQYF. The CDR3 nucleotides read TGTGCCAGCCAGGGACTAGCGGGAGCGGAGACCCAGTACTTC.